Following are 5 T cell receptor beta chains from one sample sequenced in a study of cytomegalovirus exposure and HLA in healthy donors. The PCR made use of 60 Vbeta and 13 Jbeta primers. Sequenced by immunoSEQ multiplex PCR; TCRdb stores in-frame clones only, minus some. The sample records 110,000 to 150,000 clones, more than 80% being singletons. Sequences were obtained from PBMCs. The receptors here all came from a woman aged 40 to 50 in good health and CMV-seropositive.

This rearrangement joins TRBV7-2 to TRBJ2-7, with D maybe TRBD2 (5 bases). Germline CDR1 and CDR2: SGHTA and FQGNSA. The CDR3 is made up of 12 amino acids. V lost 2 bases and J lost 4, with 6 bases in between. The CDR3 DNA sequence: TGTGCCAGCAGCTTAACTAGTTACGAGCAGTACTTC. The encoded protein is CASSLTSYEQYF. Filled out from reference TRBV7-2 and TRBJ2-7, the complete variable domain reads GAGVSQSPSNKVTEKGKDVELRCDPISGHTALYWYRQSLGQGLEFLIYFQGNSAPDKSGLPSDRFSAERTGGSVSTLTIQRTQQEDSAVYLCASSLTSYEQYFGPGTRLTVT.

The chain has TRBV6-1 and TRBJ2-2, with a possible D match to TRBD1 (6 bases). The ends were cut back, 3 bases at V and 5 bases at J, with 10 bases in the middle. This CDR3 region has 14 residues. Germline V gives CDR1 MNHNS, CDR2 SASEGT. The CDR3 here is CASSEVGATGELFF. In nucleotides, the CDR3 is TGTGCCAGCAGTGAGGTGGGGGCGACCGGGGAGCTGTTTTTT.

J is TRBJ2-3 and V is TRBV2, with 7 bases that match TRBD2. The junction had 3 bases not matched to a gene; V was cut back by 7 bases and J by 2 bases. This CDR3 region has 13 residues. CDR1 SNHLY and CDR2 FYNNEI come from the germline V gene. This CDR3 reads CASKRDPTDTQYF. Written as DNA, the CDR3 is TGTGCCAGCAAGCGGGACCCCACAGATACGCAGTATTTT. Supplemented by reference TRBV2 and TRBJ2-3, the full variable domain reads EPEVTQTPSHQVTQMGQEVILRCVPISNHLYFYWYRQILGQKVEFLVSFYNNEISEKSEIFDDQFSVERPDGSNFTLKIRSTKLEDSAMYFCASKRDPTDTQYFGPGTRLTVL.

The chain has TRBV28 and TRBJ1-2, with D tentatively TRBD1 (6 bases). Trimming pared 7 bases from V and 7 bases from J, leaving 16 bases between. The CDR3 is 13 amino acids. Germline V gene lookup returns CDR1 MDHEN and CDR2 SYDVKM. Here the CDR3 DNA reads TGTGCCAGCACCCAGTCAGGGGATTTTGGCTACACCTTC. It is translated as CASTQSGDFGYTF.

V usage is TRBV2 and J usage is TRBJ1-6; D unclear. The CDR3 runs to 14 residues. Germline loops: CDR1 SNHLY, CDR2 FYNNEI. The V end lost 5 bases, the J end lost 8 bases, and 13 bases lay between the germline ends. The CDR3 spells CASSTGAEYSPLHF. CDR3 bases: TGTGCCAGCAGTACTGGAGCGGAATATTCACCCCTCCACTTT.